This T cell receptor (beta chain) was sequenced for a study of blood T cell repertoires in COVID-19. Study-level background: Acute and convalescent COVID-19 specimens originated in the United States, Italy and Spain. PBMCs, B-cell-depleted T cells, or T cells provided the cDNA or gDNA that made up the material.

In the source study's methods: Researchers report that nucleated cell counts were estimated from reference gene primer amplification. Sequencing used immunoSEQ multiplex PCR; TCRdb keeps in-frame clones, though not all of them. From that table come the V and J calls and clone size; the DNA was used to work out D and trimming. The sample carries about 190,000 clones, more than 75% recorded once. V was trimmed by 0 bases and J by 2 bases, leaving 9 bases between them. Germline V CDR1 and CDR2: SGHVS, FQNEAQ. The CDR3 contains 15 residues. This clone has just one count. The sequenced sample consisted of peripheral blood. The chain joins TRBV7-8 to TRBJ2-3; maybe TRBD2 (7 bases). This receptor was taken from a human donor in a cohort sampled during active COVID-19. Written as DNA, the CDR3 is TGTGCCAGCAGCTTAGCGGGGGGGCCCACAGATACGCAGTATTTT. Translating gives CASSLAGGPTDTQYF.